The source of this T cell receptor (beta chain) is a study of patients and donors after allogeneic stem cell transplantation. TCRdb itself ran the RT-PCR reads through MiXCR, one entry per CDR3 protein. The profile shows some 200,000 distinct CDR3 sequences, around two fifths of them singletons. The TCR sequence derives from a human donor who was either an allogeneic HSCT recipient or a stem cell or donor lymphocyte infusion donor (not recorded which). It is not recorded whose cells these are; they may come from a transplant donor. The sequencing sample was made of blood, either unsorted or a sorted T cell fraction (not recorded which).

The CDR3: CASSSTGVGDTEAFF. The CDR3 DNA sequence: TGTGCCAGCAGTTCGACAGGAGTAGGGGACACTGAAGCTTTCTTT. The chain carries TRBV28 and TRBJ1-1; maybe TRBD1 (6 bases). The V gene lost 4 bases and the J gene lost 3 bases, with 15 bases spanning the gap. CDR3 length: 15 residues. Germline V gene sequence: CDR1 MDHEN, CDR2 SYDVKM.